The present entry profiles one T cell receptor (beta chain) with its context. Its matching antigen is unknown. Repertoires were generated with immunoSEQ multiplex PCR, while TCRdb's copy carries only in-frame clones and drops some. The sample has approximately 12,000 clones; around four fifths are singletons. The germline V gene encodes CDR1 SGHAT and CDR2 FQNNGV. The CDR3 has 12 amino acids. V lost 3 bases and J lost 5, with 4 bases in between. This sample is drawn from a study of graft-versus-host responses after intestinal transplantation. General study results and limits: When patients had graft-donor T cell macrochimerism, their allografts held high graft-versus-host to host-versus-graft clonal ratios. GvH clones detected in recipient marrow included some appearing first in ileum or blood.

The chain uses TRBV11-2 and TRBJ2-2; D is uncertain. The sequences come from PBMCs, collected approximately 120 days after transplant. The TCR was taken from a human patient who received an intestinal transplant, so some T cells may come from the graft donor. The CDR3 nucleotides read TGTGCCAGCAGCTTGTCAACCGGGGAGCTGTTTTTT. It codes for CASSLSTGELFF.